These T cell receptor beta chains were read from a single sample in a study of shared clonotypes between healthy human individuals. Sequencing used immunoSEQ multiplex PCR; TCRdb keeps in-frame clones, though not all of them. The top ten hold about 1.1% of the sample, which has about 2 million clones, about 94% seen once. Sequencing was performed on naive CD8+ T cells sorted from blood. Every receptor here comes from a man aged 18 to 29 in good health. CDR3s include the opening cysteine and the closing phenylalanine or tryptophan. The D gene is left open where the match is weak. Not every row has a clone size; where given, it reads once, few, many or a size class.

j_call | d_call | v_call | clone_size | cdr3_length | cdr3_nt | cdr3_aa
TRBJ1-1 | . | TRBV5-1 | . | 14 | TGCGCCAGCAGCTTGACCTCCCCTAACACTGAAGCTTTCTTT | CASSLTSPNTEAFF
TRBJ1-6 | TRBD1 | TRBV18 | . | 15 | TGTGCTAGCTCACCCGGGACAGGGGATTGGTCACCCCTCCACTTT | CASSPGTGDWSPLHF
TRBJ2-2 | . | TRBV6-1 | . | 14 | TGTGCCAGCAGTGATAATGGGGTTTCCGGGGAGCTGTTTTTT | CASSDNGVSGELFF
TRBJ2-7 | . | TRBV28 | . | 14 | TGTGCCAGCAGTTTACTCGGGGGCTCCTACGAGCAGTACTTC | CASSLLGGSYEQYF
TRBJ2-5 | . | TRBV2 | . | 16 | TGTGCCAGCAGTGGGGGGAGGAACGGGGTCGACGAGACCCAGTACTTC | CASSGGRNGVDETQYF
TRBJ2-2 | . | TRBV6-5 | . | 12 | TGTGCCAGCAGTTACCCCACCGGGGAGCTGTTTTTT | CASSYPTGELFF
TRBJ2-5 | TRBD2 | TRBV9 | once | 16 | TGTGCCAGCAGCTCGGGACTAGCGGGTTTCCAAGAGACCCAGTACTTC | CASSSGLAGFQETQYF
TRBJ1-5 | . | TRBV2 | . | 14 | TGTGCCAGCAGTGTGGGGGTGCCCAATCAGCCCCAGCATTTT | CASSVGVPNQPQHF
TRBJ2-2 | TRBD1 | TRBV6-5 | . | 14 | TGTGCCAGCAGTGAGACAGGGGTCACCGGGGAGCTGTTTTTT | CASSETGVTGELFF
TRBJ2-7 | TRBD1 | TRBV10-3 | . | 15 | TGTGCCATCAGTGCGGGACAGGGGCTCTCCTACGAGCAGTACTTC | CAISAGQGLSYEQYF
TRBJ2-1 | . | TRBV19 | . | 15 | TGTGCCAGTAGTATTCAGGGTACGGATTACAATGAGCAGTTCTTC | CASSIQGTDYNEQFF
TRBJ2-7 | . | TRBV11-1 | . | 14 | TGTGCCAGCAGCCCCGACGGAAGCTCCTACGAGCAGTACTTC | CASSPDGSSYEQYF
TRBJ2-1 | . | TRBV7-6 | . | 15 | TGTGCCAGCAGCTTAGAGGCTAGCAGCTACAATGAGCAGTTCTTC | CASSLEASSYNEQFF
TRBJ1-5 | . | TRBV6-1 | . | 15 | TGTGCCAGCAGTGACGTGACGGGTGGGAATCAGCCCCAGCATTTT | CASSDVTGGNQPQHF
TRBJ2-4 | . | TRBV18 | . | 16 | TGTGCCAGCTCACCGGAAACCGGGTACCTAAAAAACATTCAGTACTTC | CASSPETGYLKNIQYF
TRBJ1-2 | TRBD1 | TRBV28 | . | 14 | TGTGCCAGCAGTCCACGGACAGGGGGCTATGGCTACACCTTC | CASSPRTGGYGYTF
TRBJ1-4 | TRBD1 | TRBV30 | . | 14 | TGTGCCTGGAGGACAGGGGCAACTAATGAAAAACTGTTTTTT | CAWRTGATNEKLFF
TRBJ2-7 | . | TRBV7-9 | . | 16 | TGTGCCAGCAGTCGAGGGGTGGGGACAAGCTCCTACGAGCAGTACTTC | CASSRGVGTSSYEQYF
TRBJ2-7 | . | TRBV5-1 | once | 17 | TGCGCCAGCAGCCAAGATTACAGTGGAACCTCATCCTACGAGCAGTACTTC | CASSQDYSGTSSYEQYF
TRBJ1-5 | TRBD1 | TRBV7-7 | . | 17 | TGTGCTAGCAGCCAGATCAATGGGACAGGGGGCGGACAGCCCCAGCATTTT | CASSQINGTGGGQPQHF
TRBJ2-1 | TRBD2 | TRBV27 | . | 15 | TGTGCCAGCGGAATAGCGGGGGGGCCCTACAATGAGCAGTTCTTC | CASGIAGGPYNEQFF
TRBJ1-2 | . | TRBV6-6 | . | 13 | TGTGCCACCGACCCGGCGGTGGACTATGGCTACACCTTC | CATDPAVDYGYTF
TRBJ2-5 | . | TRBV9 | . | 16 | TGTGCCAGCAGCCCTATCGGTGGGAGGTCTAGAGAGACCCAGTACTTC | CASSPIGGRSRETQYF
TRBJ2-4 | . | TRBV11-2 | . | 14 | TGTGCCAGCAGCTTAGTACGGACGGCAAACATTCAGTACTTC | CASSLVRTANIQYF
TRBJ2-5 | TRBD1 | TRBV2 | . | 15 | TGTGCCAGCAGTGGACAGACAGGGTTTGGGGAGACCCAGTACTTC | CASSGQTGFGETQYF
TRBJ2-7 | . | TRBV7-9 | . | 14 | TGTGCCAGCAGCTTTCAGGGAAACTCCTACGAGCAGTACTTC | CASSFQGNSYEQYF
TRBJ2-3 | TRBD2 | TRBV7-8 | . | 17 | TGTGCCAGCAGCGGACCACAGACTAGCGGGATTGGAGATACGCAGTATTTT | CASSGPQTSGIGDTQYF